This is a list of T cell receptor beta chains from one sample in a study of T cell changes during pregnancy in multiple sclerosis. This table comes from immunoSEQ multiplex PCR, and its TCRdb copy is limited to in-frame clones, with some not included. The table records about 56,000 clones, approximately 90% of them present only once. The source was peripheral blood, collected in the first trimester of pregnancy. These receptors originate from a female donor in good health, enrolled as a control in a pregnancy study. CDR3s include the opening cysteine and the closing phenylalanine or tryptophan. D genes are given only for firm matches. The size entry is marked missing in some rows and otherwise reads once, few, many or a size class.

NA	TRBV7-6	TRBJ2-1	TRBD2	TGTGCCAGCAGCTTAGCGGGAGGGAGGGACAATGAGCAGTTCTTC	CASSLAGGRDNEQFF
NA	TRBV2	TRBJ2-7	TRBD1	TGTGCCAGGGCCGGGACAGGGCGAGACGAGCAGTACTTC	CARAGTGRDEQYF
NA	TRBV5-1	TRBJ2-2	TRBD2	TGCGCCAGCAGACCAAAGAGCGGGGGGCCCGAGAACACCGGGGAGCTGTTTTTT	CASRPKSGGPENTGELFF
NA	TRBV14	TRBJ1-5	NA	TGTGCCAGCAGCCAATTTTTACAGGACAATCAGCCCCAGCATTTT	CASSQFLQDNQPQHF
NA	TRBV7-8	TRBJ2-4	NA	TGTGCCAGCAGCTTAGGGCGGGTCGCGGACATTCAGTACTTC	CASSLGRVADIQYF
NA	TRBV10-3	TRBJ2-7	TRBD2	TGTGCCATCAGTGGGGGGACTAGCGGGATCCACGAGCAGTACTTC	CAISGGTSGIHEQYF
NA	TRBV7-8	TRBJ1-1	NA	TGTGCCAGCAGTTCCACCTCGGGGGTAACTGAAGCTTTCTTT	CASSSTSGVTEAFF
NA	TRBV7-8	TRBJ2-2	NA	TGTGCCAGCAGCTTCGGAGCGGGTGTCGGGGAGCTGTTTTTT	CASSFGAGVGELFF
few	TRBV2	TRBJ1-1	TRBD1	TGTGCCAGCAATACCGGGACAGGGAACACTGAAGCTTTCTTT	CASNTGTGNTEAFF
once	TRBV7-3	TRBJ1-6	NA	TGTGCCAGCAGCTTAAACAGAGATTCACCCCTCCACTTT	CASSLNRDSPLHF
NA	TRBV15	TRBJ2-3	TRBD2	TGTGCCACCAGCGTTAGACCCGGGAGGGATACGCAGTATTTT	CATSVRPGRDTQYF
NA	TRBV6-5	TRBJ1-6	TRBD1	TGTGCCAGCAGTTACTCCCGGTTACAGGGGGGTTCACCCCTCCACTTT	CASSYSRLQGGSPLHF
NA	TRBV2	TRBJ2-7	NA	TGTGCCAGCAGAACCGGGACGGCGGGGAACGAGCAGTACTTC	CASRTGTAGNEQYF
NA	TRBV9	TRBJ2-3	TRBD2	TGTGCCAGCAGCGTAGAGGGGACTAGCGAGTATACGCAGTATTTT	CASSVEGTSEYTQYF
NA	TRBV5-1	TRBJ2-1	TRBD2	TGCGCCAGCAGCTCTAGCGGGATTGTCTACAATGAGCAGTTCTTC	CASSSSGIVYNEQFF
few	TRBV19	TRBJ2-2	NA	TGTGCCAGTAGTCTGGCAGGCCCGAACACCGGGGAGCTGTTTTTT	CASSLAGPNTGELFF
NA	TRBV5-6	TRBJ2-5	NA	TGTGCCAGCAGCTTCTTGGGGCCTCCCCAGGAGACCCAGTACTTC	CASSFLGPPQETQYF
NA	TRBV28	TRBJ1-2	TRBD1	TGTGCCGGCTCCGGGACAGGGATGGCCTATGGCTACACCTTC	CAGSGTGMAYGYTF
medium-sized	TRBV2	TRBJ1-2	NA	TGTGCCAGCAGTGTAACCGCGGGTCATGGCTACACCTTC	CASSVTAGHGYTF
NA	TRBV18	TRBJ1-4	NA	TGTGCCAGCTCACCAGTCCCACGATCGGATGAAAAACTGTTTTTT	CASSPVPRSDEKLFF
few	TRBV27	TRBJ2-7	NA	TGTGCCAGCTGGGCTTTAACTGGCTCCTACGAGCAGTACTTC	CASWALTGSYEQYF
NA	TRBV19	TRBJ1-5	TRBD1	TGTGCCAGTAGTATGACCCACAGGGGGGTGAGGCAGCCCCAGCATTTT	CASSMTHRGVRQPQHF
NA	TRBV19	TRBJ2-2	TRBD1	TGTGCCAGTAGTAGGACAGGGGGGCACGGGGAGCTGTTTTTT	CASSRTGGHGELFF
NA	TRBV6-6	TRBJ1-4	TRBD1	TGTGCCAGCAGAGCCGGGACAGGCCCATTCGAAAAACTGTTTTTT	CASRAGTGPFEKLFF
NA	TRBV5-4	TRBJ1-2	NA	TGTGCCAGCAGCTTGGACGATAGGAACTACGGGGGCTACACCTTC	CASSLDDRNYGGYTF
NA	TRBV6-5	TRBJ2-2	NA	TGTGCCAGCAGAACAGTGAACGGGGAGCTGTTTTTT	CASRTVNGELFF
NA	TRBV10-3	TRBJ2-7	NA	TGTGCCATCAGTGGGCAGCGCTACGAGCAGTACTTC	CAISGQRYEQYF
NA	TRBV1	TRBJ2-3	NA	TGCACCAGCCCTCCGGGACTAGCGGGACCAAGGGTTGGCACAGATACGCAGTATTTT	CTSPPGLAGPRVGTDTQYF